The clone carrying this T cell receptor (beta chain) showed up just a few times. Its target is not known. Per donor, one heparinised blood draw averaged roughly 110 mL. The sample comes from a study of beta chain features in type 1 diabetes. For the study at large: Sorted cell examination encompassed 100,000,000 or so cells across all samples.

Expressed TCRB transcripts were sequenced, since all the RNA that had been isolated was reverse transcribed. Some clones are missing from TCRdb's copy, which holds only in-frame ones; the method was immunoSEQ multiplex PCR. Among 300,000 to 350,000 clones listed, approximately 9.7% were seen once. Findings and limits, study-wide: Shortening of TCRB CDR3s, moderate but significant, appeared in all four CD4+ subsets of Type 1 diabetes patients.

V shed 2 bases and J shed 12 bases, with 18 bases lying between them. Germline assignment: CDR1 SGDLS and CDR2 YYNGEE. The CDR3 sequence is 14 residues long. The chain employs TRBV9 and TRBJ2-1; D may be TRBD1 (6 bases). Sequenced sample: central memory CD4+ T cells from blood. This TCR was recovered from a man aged 30-40 years with type 1 diabetes. Here the CDR3 reads CASSVGTSVLGQFF. The CDR3 region has the DNA TGTGCCAGCAGCGTCGGGACAAGTGTTTTAGGGCAGTTCTTC.